The 23 T cell receptor beta chains presented below share a single source sample, sequenced in a study of siplizumab effects on memory and regulatory T cells. No cognate antigen is known for these TCRs. TCRdb's table, derived via immunoSEQ multiplex PCR, lists solely in-frame clones and lacks some. The data hold about 19,000 clones, with about 45% observed a single time. Responder and stimulator cells in the mixed lymphocyte reaction were cultured together for over 5 days at 37°C. Input material: CFSE-low (dividing) CD4+ T cells sorted from an allogeneic mixed lymphocyte reaction. The receptor set was obtained from a human donor in good health; the cells came from an allogeneic mixed lymphocyte reaction. Some clones in this sample may be carry-over from other donors' samples.

The rearrangement uses TRBV6-5 and TRBJ1-1; D unclear. V lost 6 bases and J 8 bases, leaving 16 bases between the germline ends. In germline, CDR1 is MNHEY, CDR2 SVGAGI. CDR3 length: 13 amino acids. The CDR3 is CASRRPFVPEAFF. The CDR3 nucleotides read TGTGCCAGCAGGCGCCCTTTTGTTCCGGAAGCTTTCTTT.

This chain uses TRBV19 with TRBJ1-4, with 7 bases matching TRBD1. Germline lookup yields CDR1 LNHDA and CDR2 SQIVND (reference sequence). The ends lost 3 bases at V and 7 bases at J; junction bases unmatched: 5. The CDR3 is made up of 14 amino acids. The CDR3 reads CASSIGQAFEKLFF. CDR3 in DNA: TGTGCCAGTAGTATTGGACAGGCATTTGAAAAACTGTTTTTT.

This chain connects TRBV6-5 to TRBJ1-4; D gene ambiguous. The V end lost 8 bases, the J end lost 0 bases, and 7 bases lay between the germline ends. CDR1 and CDR2 (germline): MNHEY, SVGAGI. This CDR3 region has 13 residues. The CDR3 bases are TGTGCCAGCTGCGGAGCAACTAATGAAAAACTGTTTTTT. Amino acid sequence: CASCGATNEKLFF.

The rearrangement links TRBV7-2 to TRBJ2-7, with D perhaps TRBD1 (5 bases). The CDR3 length is 14 residues. The germline V gene encodes CDR1 SGHTA and CDR2 FQGNSA. V was cut by 5 bases and J by 3 bases, with 14 bases left in between. The CDR3 spells CASSKDILNYEQYF. The CDR3 DNA is TGTGCCAGCAGCAAGGACATTCTCAACTACGAGCAGTACTTC.

The chain links TRBV20-1 to TRBJ1-4, with 9 positions matching TRBD1. This CDR3 has 10 residues. Looked up from germline, CDR1 is DFQATT and CDR2 is SNEGSKA (reference sequence). The CDR3 loop reads CRYRQGELFF. Here the CDR3 DNA reads TGCAGGTATAGACAGGGGGAACTGTTTTTT.

In its sample, this clone was seen a few times. V gene TRBV14 combines with J gene TRBJ1-1; weak D call: TRBD1 (5 bases). The CDR3 has 13 residues. Trimming stripped 5 bases from V and 3 bases from J, with 10 bases between. Looked up from germline, CDR1 is SGHDN and CDR2 is FVKESK. The CDR3 sequence: CASSSQVDTEAFF. For the CDR3, the DNA is TGTGCCAGCAGCTCACAGGTAGACACTGAAGCTTTCTTT. Variable domain in full (rest from reference TRBV14 and TRBJ1-1): EAGVTQFPSHSVIEKGQTVTLRCDPISGHDNLYWYRRVMGKEIKFLLHFVKESKQDESGMPNNRFLAERTGGTYSTLKVQPAELEDSGVYFCASSSQVDTEAFFGQGTRLTVV.

The rearrangement joins TRBV6-6 to TRBJ2-3; no firm D call. The CDR3 is made up of 12 amino acids. V was pared by 2 bases and J by 2 bases, with 2 bases between. CDR1 is MNHNY, CDR2 SVGAGI, per germline (reference sequence). CDR3 bases: TGTGCCAGCAGTTACCCCACAGATACGCAGTATTTT. Its translation is CASSYPTDTQYF.

A few counts support this clone. CDR3 in DNA: TGTGCCAGCAGCGTAGGGACTAGCGGATTCTACAATGAGCAGTTCTTC. Translation: CASSVGTSGFYNEQFF. The rearrangement joins TRBV9 to TRBJ2-1; 10 nucleotides agree with TRBD2. This CDR3 has 16 residues. The V gene's germline CDR1 is SGDLS and CDR2 YYNGEE. V shed 0 bases, J shed 3 bases, and the junction held 3 bases outside the gene matches. The full variable domain, its missing parts supplied by reference TRBV9 and TRBJ2-1, is DSGVTQTPKHLITATGQRVTLRCSPRSGDLSVYWYQQSLDQGLQFLIQYYNGEERAKGNILERFSAQQFPDLHSELNLSSLELGDSALYFCASSVGTSGFYNEQFFGPGTRLTVL.

V gene TRBV6-1 combines with J gene TRBJ2-1; no clear D gene. Germline CDR1 MNHNS, CDR2 SASEGT. V lost 1 base to trimming and J lost 6 bases, with 13 bases between them. CDR3 length equals 15 residues. The DNA for the CDR3 is TGTGCCAGCAGTGAAGTTCGTTTTCGTAGCAATGAGCAGTTCTTC. This codes for CASSEVRFRSNEQFF.

The chain uses TRBV6-5 and TRBJ2-3, with D maybe TRBD2 (7 bases). V gave up 6 bases and J gave up 3 bases, with 13 bases separating them. This CDR3 region has 14 residues. Per germline, CDR1 MNHEY and CDR2 SVGAGI. The CDR3 sequence is CASRIQGGTDTQYF. CDR3 bases: TGTGCCAGCAGAATACAGGGAGGGACAGATACGCAGTATTTT.

V and J are TRBV6-6 and TRBJ2-2; D unclear. This CDR3 is 13 amino acids long. With 7 bases removed from V and 0 bases from J, the gap between germline ends came to 6 bases. Germline loops: CDR1 MNHNY, CDR2 SVGAGI (reference sequence). The CDR3 sequence is CASTGSNTGELFF. The CDR3 DNA is TGTGCCAGCACAGGCTCGAACACCGGGGAGCTGTTTTTT.

The V and J genes are TRBV19 and TRBJ1-6; the D gene is possibly TRBD1 (5 bases). The germline CDR1 and CDR2 sequences are LNHDA and SQIVND (reference sequence). V gave up 7 bases and J gave up 5 bases, with 12 bases separating them. CDR3 size: 14 residues. Written as DNA, the CDR3 is TGTGCCAGTAAGCAGGTCAGGGATAATTCACCCCTCCACTTT. Residues: CASKQVRDNSPLHF.

This chain connects TRBV6-5 to TRBJ1-5, with 7 bases that match TRBD1. CDR3 length equals 13 residues. Germline CDR1 MNHEY, CDR2 SVGAGI. With 4 bases clipped from V and 6 bases from J, the junction kept 3 bases outside the gene matches. This CDR3 is CASSLGGGQPQHF. Here the CDR3 DNA reads TGTGCCAGCAGTTTAGGGGGCGGTCAGCCCCAGCATTTT.

The chain employs TRBV4-2 and TRBJ2-2, with 7 bases identical to TRBD2. V was clipped by 5 bases and J by 7 bases; unmatched bases: 4. The CDR3 spans 13 residues. Germline CDR1 LGHNA, CDR2 YNFKEQ. The CDR3 DNA reads TGTGCCAGCAGCTCCAGGGAGGGCGGGGAGCTGTTTTTT. Translating it yields CASSSREGGELFF.

The chain recombines TRBV19 with TRBJ1-6; perhaps TRBD1 as D (5 bases). CDR3 length: 14 amino acids. Trimming took 3 bases from V and 7 from J, leaving 10 bases between them. Germline V gene lookup returns CDR1 LNHDA and CDR2 SQIVND (reference sequence). The CDR3 DNA follows: TGTGCCAGTAGTATCACGGGGGTGAATTCACCCCTCCACTTT. Its translation is CASSITGVNSPLHF.

By frequency in the sample, this clone is medium-sized. The V and J genes are TRBV30 and TRBJ2-5; 9 nucleotides align to TRBD1. V lost 4 bases to trimming and J lost 7 bases; unmatched junction nucleotides: 19. There are 17 residues in the CDR3. CDR1 and CDR2 from the germline V gene are GTSNPN and SVGIG (reference sequence). CDR3 in DNA: TGTGCCTGGACGCTAGCCAGGACAGGGGTACCTGTCGGGACCCAGTACTTC. It encodes CAWTLARTGVPVGTQYF. The full variable domain, completed using reference TRBV30 and TRBJ2-5, is SQTIHQWPATLVQPVGSPLSLECTVEGTSNPNLYWYRQAAGRGLQLLFYSVGIGQISSEVPQNLSASRPQDRQFILSSKKLLLSDSGFYLCAWTLARTGVPVGTQYFGPGTRLLVL.

This clone was seen a few times. The chain is built from TRBV27 and TRBJ2-6; maybe TRBD1 (6 bases). In germline, CDR1 is MNHEY, CDR2 SMNVEV (reference sequence). This CDR3 is 19 amino acids long. The V gene lost 10 bases and the J gene lost 0 bases, with 25 bases spanning the gap. The CDR3 here is CATKKITGLIFSGANVLTF. In nucleotides, the CDR3 is TGTGCCACCAAAAAAATAACAGGGCTAATCTTCTCTGGGGCCAACGTCCTGACTTTC.

This chain uses TRBV15 with TRBJ2-7, with D possibly TRBD2 on 5 matching bases. V lost 0 bases, J lost 3 bases, and 15 bases lay in between. The germline V gene has CDR1 LNHNV and CDR2 YYDKDF (reference sequence). This CDR3 is 16 amino acids long. This CDR3 is CATSRDHGSELYEQYF. CDR3 coding DNA: TGTGCCACCAGCAGAGATCACGGTAGCGAGCTCTACGAGCAGTACTTC.

The chain recombines TRBV7-9 with TRBJ2-7; D remains ambiguous. The germline V gene has CDR1 SEHNR and CDR2 FQNEAQ (reference sequence). Trimming removed 2 bases from V and 6 bases from J, with 8 bases in between. The CDR3 consists of 12 residues. CDR3 amino acids: CASSLSVGEQYF. In DNA, the CDR3 is TGTGCCAGCAGCTTATCCGTCGGCGAGCAGTACTTC.

The gene calls are TRBV19 and TRBJ2-1; TRBD2 agrees at 9 bases. Germline trimming cut 3 bases from V and 1 base from J; bases unmatched to any gene: 7. Germline V CDR1 and CDR2: LNHDA, SQIVND (reference sequence). The CDR3 consists of 17 residues. The DNA for the CDR3 is TGTGCCAGTAGTATTATGTCTAGCGGGATTTCCTACAATGAGCAGTTCTTC. This encodes CASSIMSSGISYNEQFF. Complete variable domain (other parts from reference TRBV19 and TRBJ2-1): DGGITQSPKYLFRKEGQNVTLSCEQNLNHDAMYWYRQDPGQGLRLIYYSQIVNDFQKGDIAEGYSVSREKKESFPLTVTSAQKNPTAFYLCASSIMSSGISYNEQFFGPGTRLTVL.

The V gene is TRBV6-1, the J gene TRBJ1-2, with 9 bases matching TRBD1. Trimming took 5 bases from V and 4 from J; bases not matched to a gene: 8. The CDR3 is 15 amino acids. Germline lookup yields CDR1 MNHNS and CDR2 SASEGT. In DNA form, the CDR3 reads TGTGCCAGCAGTTGGGGGGGACAGGGTAGCTATGGCTACACCTTC. Amino acid sequence: CASSWGGQGSYGYTF.

This clone appeared a few times. V is TRBV27 and J is TRBJ1-6; 7 bases line up with TRBD1. The V gene end was trimmed by 5 bases and the J gene end by 4 bases; junction bases not matched to a gene: 5. The CDR3 contains 15 residues. The V gene's germline CDR1 is MNHEY and CDR2 SMNVEV (reference sequence). The CDR3 DNA reads TGTGCCAGCAGTCACCGACAGGGATATAATTCACCCCTCCACTTT. It encodes CASSHRQGYNSPLHF.

This chain links TRBV6-6 with TRBJ2-1, with D hard to call. The germline V gene has CDR1 MNHNY and CDR2 SVGAGI (reference sequence). The CDR3 covers 13 residues. Trimming removed 6 bases from V and 5 bases from J, with 11 bases in between. CDR3 nucleotides: TGTGCCAGCAGGCCTGCTAGAGACAATGAGCAGTTCTTC. It encodes CASRPARDNEQFF.